One sample yielded the 22 T cell receptor beta chains listed below, sequenced in a study of T cells in Graves' hyperthyroidism and ophthalmopathy. Authors of the study amplified TCR beta CDR3 regions from RNA transcripts. First-round RT-PCR targeting the TCR CDR3 was performed with the HTBI primer set. MiXCR was run by TCRdb on the multiplex PCR reads, yielding one entry per CDR3 protein. The profile shows about 600,000 distinct CDR3 sequences, approximately 14% of them singletons. Sequencing input: blood. The receptor set was obtained from a woman aged 18-29 years with Graves' ophthalmopathy.

This clonotype was recorded many times. V and J are TRBV2 and TRBJ2-7, with a weak D call TRBD1 (7 bases). V was cut by 4 bases and J by 2 bases, with 12 bases left in between. Germline CDR1 SNHLY, CDR2 FYNNEI. CDR3 size: 14 residues. CDR3 sequence reads: CASSGRGPTYEQYF. CDR3 coding DNA: TGTGCCAGCAGTGGGAGGGGGCCCACCTACGAGCAGTACTTC.

This clonotype was seen repeatedly, ten times or more. The rearrangement joins TRBV12-3 or TRBV12-4 to TRBJ1-2; a weak D match, TRBD1 (6 bases). The germline V and J ends were trimmed by 4 bases and 4 bases, with 16 bases remaining between them. This CDR3 is built from 15 residues. CDR3 amino acids: CASSSTGAIGYGYTF. The CDR3 DNA reads TGTGCCAGCAGTTCGACAGGTGCAATAGGCTATGGCTACACCTTC.

The rearrangement joins TRBV25-1 to TRBJ1-4; D is possibly TRBD1 (5 bases). Trimming took 6 bases from V and 2 from J, leaving 13 bases between them. The CDR3 is 15 residues long. Germline V lookup: CDR1 MGHDK, CDR2 SYGVNS. The CDR3 bases are TGTGCCAGCAGAGGGGTGGGGGGGACTAATGAAAAACTGTTTTTT. It encodes CASRGVGGTNEKLFF.

This clonotype has just a few counts. V usage is TRBV19 and J usage is TRBJ1-2; no clear D gene. Germline values: CDR1 LNHDA, CDR2 SQIVND (reference sequence). This CDR3 is 13 amino acids long. Trimming stripped 7 bases from V and 4 bases from J, with 13 bases between. The DNA for the CDR3 is TGTGCCAGTAAAAGTGCGGATCTCTATGGCTACACCTTC. Residues: CASKSADLYGYTF.

This clonotype was observed once. Since no conserved phenylalanine or tryptophan closes the CDR3, a read error is the likely cause. This chain uses TRBV4-1 with TRBJ2-3, with D unresolved. The V end was cut by 4 bases, the J end by 6 bases, with 8 bases between. The CDR3 has 12 residues. From germline, CDR1 is MGHRA and CDR2 YSYEKL. The CDR3 loop is CASSPPSDTQYS. The CDR3, as DNA: TGCGCCAGCAGCCCCCCGTCTGATACGCAGTATTCT.

This clonotype appeared many times. The V and J genes are TRBV27 and TRBJ2-7; D is unresolved. The CDR3 extends over 14 amino acids. Trimming cost V 2 bases and J 0 bases, with 8 bases left between them. CDR1 and CDR2 from the germline V gene are MNHEY and SMNVEV (reference sequence). The CDR3 nucleotides are TGTGCCAGCAGTTTAGGGGTCAGCTCCTACGAGCAGTACTTC. As protein: CASSLGVSSYEQYF.

This clonotype was seen a few times. Germline is not matched at one junction end, which may reflect a read error. This CDR3 reads CACSGRGTGAYNEQFF. For the CDR3, the DNA is TGTGCCTGCAGTGGCCGCGGGACAGGGGCCTACAATGAGCAGTTCTTC. The genes are TRBV6-1 and TRBJ2-1; 10 bases are shared with TRBD1. CDR3 length equals 16 residues. CDR1 is MNHNS, CDR2 SASEGT, per germline.

The sample holds many counts of this clonotype. This chain links TRBV9 with TRBJ2-3, with 7 bases aligning to TRBD2. The CDR3 loop spans 15 amino acids. The germline V gene has CDR1 SGDLS and CDR2 YYNGEE. V lost 0 bases and J lost 3; bases outside the gene matches: 4. This chain's CDR3 is CASSVGGSETDTQYF. In DNA, the CDR3 is TGTGCCAGCAGCGTAGGCGGGAGCGAGACAGATACGCAGTATTTT. The whole variable domain, filled in from reference TRBV9 and TRBJ2-3, reads DSGVTQTPKHLITATGQRVTLRCSPRSGDLSVYWYQQSLDQGLQFLIQYYNGEERAKGNILERFSAQQFPDLHSELNLSSLELGDSALYFCASSVGGSETDTQYFGPGTRLTVL.

There are many counts of this clonotype. The rearrangement joins TRBV28 to TRBJ1-3; possibly TRBD1 for D (5 bases). CDR3 length: 16 amino acids. The V gene lost 5 bases and the J gene lost 0 bases, with 14 bases spanning the gap. From germline, CDR1 is MDHEN and CDR2 SYDVKM. This chain's CDR3 is CASSPRGGNSGNTIYF. The CDR3 coding sequence is TGTGCCAGCAGTCCAAGGGGAGGGAACTCTGGAAACACCATATATTTT.

This clonotype was detected many times. The chain links TRBV11-2 to TRBJ1-3, with 7 positions matching TRBD1. V shed 1 base and J 5 bases; nucleotides not matched to a gene: 20. Germline CDR1 is SGHAT and CDR2 is FQNNGV. The CDR3 is 20 residues long. CDR3 sequence: CASSLGGLVGDRVRRNTIYF. As DNA, the CDR3 is TGTGCCAGCAGCTTAGGCGGTTTGGTAGGAGACAGGGTTCGGCGAAACACCATATATTTT. Supplemented by reference TRBV11-2 and TRBJ1-3, the full variable domain reads EAGVAQSPRYKIIEKRQSVAFWCNPISGHATLYWYQQILGQGPKLLIQFQNNGVVDDSQLPKDRFSAERLKGVDSTLKIQPAKLEDSAVYLCASSLGGLVGDRVRRNTIYFGEGSWLTVV.

This sequence joins TRBV28 and TRBJ2-1; D is perhaps TRBD1 or TRBD2 (5 bases each). The CDR3 totals 16 residues. The V end was cut by 5 bases, the J end by 1 base, with 15 bases between. From germline, CDR1 is MDHEN and CDR2 SYDVKM. CDR3 DNA sequence: TGTGCCAGCAGTGTACCGCAGAGGGGATCCTACAATGAGCAGTTCTTC. The encoded protein is CASSVPQRGSYNEQFF. Combining the CDR3 with reference TRBV28 and TRBJ2-1 gives the whole variable domain DVKVTQSSRYLVKRTGEKVFLECVQDMDHENMFWYRQDPGLGLRLIYFSYDVKMKEKGDIPEGYSVSREKKERFSLILESASTNQTSMYLCASSVPQRGSYNEQFFGPGTRLTVL.

The CDR3 sequence: CASSSTGGSLSGANVLTF. Written as DNA, the CDR3 is TGCGCCAGCAGCTCAACAGGGGGCAGCCTCTCGGGGGCCAACGTCCTGACTTTC. This chain links TRBV4-1 with TRBJ2-6, with 9 bases fitting TRBD1. Per germline, CDR1 MGHRA and CDR2 YSYEKL. V gave up 5 bases and J gave up 4 bases; unmatched junction bases: 12. This CDR3 spans 18 amino acids.

In its sample, this clonotype was seen many times. This sequence joins TRBV28 and TRBJ1-2, with no clear D. Trimming took 3 bases from V and 0 from J, leaving 8 bases between them. Germline V gene lookup returns CDR1 MDHEN and CDR2 SYDVKM. The CDR3 spans 14 residues. The CDR3 sequence: CASSFGQTNYGYTF. Here the CDR3 DNA reads TGTGCCAGCAGTTTTGGGCAGACTAACTATGGCTACACCTTC.

This clonotype came up many times. The chain employs TRBV7-2 and TRBJ2-1; 12 bases map to TRBD2. This CDR3 has 16 amino acids. V lost 5 bases to trimming and J lost 3 bases; unmatched junction nucleotides: 5. The germline V gene has CDR1 SGHTA and CDR2 FQGNSA. The CDR3 region has the DNA TGTGCCAGCAGCCCCCGGACTAGCGGGATCTACAATGAGCAGTTCTTC. It encodes CASSPRTSGIYNEQFF.

A word on this clonotype: The junction differs from germline at one of its ends, possibly a read error. V and J are TRBV7-7 and TRBJ2-5, with D maybe TRBD2 (5 bases). Per germline, CDR1 SSHAT and CDR2 FNYEAQ (reference sequence). The CDR3 runs to 15 residues. The DNA of the CDR3 is TGTGCTAGCAGCTTAGGGAGAATGTACCAAGAGACCCAGTACTTC. Its protein is CASSLGRMYQETQYF.

This clonotype has a count of ten or more. The rearrangement links TRBV9 to TRBJ2-3, with 15 nucleotides matching TRBD2. The trim removed 0 bases at V and 6 bases at J, leaving 2 bases unmatched. Germline values: CDR1 SGDLS, CDR2 YYNGEE. The CDR3 consists of 16 residues. The CDR3 loop is CASSVEGTSGRDTQYF. CDR3 nucleotides: TGTGCCAGCAGCGTAGAGGGGACTAGCGGGAGGGATACGCAGTATTTT.

This clonotype was observed at least ten times. The V gene is TRBV7-2, the J gene TRBJ1-3, with D tentatively TRBD1 (5 bases). The CDR3 contains 16 residues. Looked up from germline, CDR1 is SGHTA and CDR2 is FQGNSA. Trimming stripped 1 base from V and 0 bases from J, with 10 bases between. The CDR3 DNA follows: TGTGCCAGCAGCTTAGATGGGACCTACTCTGGAAACACCATATATTTT. It encodes CASSLDGTYSGNTIYF.

This clonotype was recorded at least ten times. The chain couples TRBV13 to TRBJ2-7; D may be TRBD1 or TRBD2 (5 bases each). CDR3 length: 16 residues. V lost 7 bases and J 5 bases, leaving 24 bases between the germline ends. In germline, CDR1 is PRHDT, CDR2 FYEKMQ (reference sequence). Here the CDR3 DNA reads TGTGCCAGCACCTTCGGTGATAAAATAGGGGAGCACGAGCAGTACTTC. Translation gives CASTFGDKIGEHEQYF.

The CDR3 nucleotides are TGTGCCAGCAGTTACTCAGGACAGGGGGCAGCTTTCTTT. It is translated as CASSYSGQGAAFF. The rearrangement joins TRBV6-2 or TRBV6-3 to TRBJ1-1; 11 bases are shared with TRBD1. The trim removed 0 bases at V and 10 bases at J, leaving 1 base unmatched. Germline CDR1 and CDR2: MNHEY and SVGEGT. This CDR3 has 13 residues.

There are many counts of this clonotype. J is TRBJ1-5 and V is TRBV2; D not certain. The V gene's germline CDR1 is SNHLY and CDR2 FYNNEI. The V and J ends lost 4 bases and 11 bases respectively, with 27 bases between them. The CDR3 runs 17 residues. In DNA form, the CDR3 reads TGTGCCAGCAGTGTGCCAGCTACAAGGAGTTCAATAATATCCCAGCATTTT. Translated: CASSVPATRSSIISQHF.

This clonotype was seen only a few times. The genes are TRBV19 and TRBJ2-3, with D perhaps matching TRBD1 (6 bases). The CDR3 length is 17 residues. Deletions cut 9 bases from V and 2 bases from J, with 24 bases between. The V gene's germline CDR1 is LNHDA and CDR2 SQIVND (reference sequence). The CDR3 DNA sequence: TGTGCCAGCGAACAAACTTGGGGCAGGGGAATCACAGATACGCAGTATTTT. Its translation: CASEQTWGRGITDTQYF.

The gene calls are TRBV5-1 and TRBJ2-2; TRBD1 might be the D (5 bases). V dropped 5 bases and J dropped 3 bases, with 14 bases sitting between them. This CDR3 comprises 15 residues. CDR1 and CDR2 (germline): SGHRS, YFSETQ. CDR3 amino acids: CASSRLGQDTGELFF. CDR3 sequence (DNA): TGCGCCAGCAGTCGATTGGGGCAGGACACCGGGGAGCTGTTTTTT.